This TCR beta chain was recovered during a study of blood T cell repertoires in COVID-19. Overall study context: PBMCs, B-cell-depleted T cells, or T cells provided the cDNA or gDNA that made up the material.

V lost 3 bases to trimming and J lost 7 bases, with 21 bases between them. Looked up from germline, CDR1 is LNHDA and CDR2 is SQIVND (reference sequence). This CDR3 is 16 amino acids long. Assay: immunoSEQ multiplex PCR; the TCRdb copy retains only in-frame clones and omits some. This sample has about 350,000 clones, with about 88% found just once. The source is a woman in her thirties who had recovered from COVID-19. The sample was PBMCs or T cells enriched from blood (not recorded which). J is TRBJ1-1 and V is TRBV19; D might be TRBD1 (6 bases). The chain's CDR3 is CASSIRADRPGSEAFF. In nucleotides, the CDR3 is TGTGCCAGTAGTATTAGGGCCGACAGGCCAGGGAGTGAAGCTTTCTTT.